This passage covers 26 T cell receptor beta chains from one sample sequenced in a study of T-cell memory formation after mild COVID-19. MiXCR, run by TCRdb on the 5' RACE reads, gives a single entry per CDR3 protein. The sample includes 85,000 to 120,000 distinct CDR3 sequences, 15% to 20% of them seen just once. The sequenced sample was PBMCs or a T cell subset sorted from them (not recorded which). Receptors originate from an adult woman who had mild COVID-19 (a few samples of this study predate the infection). Cell type and time point are not known.

The V call is TRBV7-9, the J call TRBJ1-3; TRBD1 matches at 7 bases. The V gene's germline CDR1 is SEHNR and CDR2 FQNEAQ (reference sequence). The junction had 6 bases not matched to a gene; V was cut back by 4 bases and J by 0 bases. This CDR3 has 16 amino acids. CDR3 residues: CASSSAGGSSGNTIYF. The CDR3 DNA follows: TGTGCCAGCAGCTCGGCAGGGGGAAGCTCTGGAAACACCATATATTTT.

The chain has TRBV7-9 and TRBJ2-1; D not certain. The CDR3 loop spans 11 amino acids. In germline, CDR1 is SEHNR, CDR2 FQNEAQ (reference sequence). The ends were cut back, 5 bases at V and 10 bases at J, with 9 bases in the middle. The DNA for the CDR3 is TGTGCCAGCAGCCTGCCCCGGGAGCAGTTCTTC. This sequence encodes CASSLPREQFF.

This clonotype has a handful of counts. The chain couples TRBV2 to TRBJ2-5, with 8 bases aligning to TRBD1. J was trimmed by 1 base and V by 3 bases; bases with no gene match: 10. Germline assignment: CDR1 SNHLY and CDR2 FYNNEI. The CDR3 consists of 17 residues. The CDR3 nucleotides read TGTGCCAGCAGTGATGCTTTGACAGGGGCGACCCAAGAGACCCAGTACTTC. Protein product: CASSDALTGATQETQYF.

The chain is built from TRBV12-3 or TRBV12-4 and TRBJ2-3; D may be TRBD1 (5 bases). The CDR3 runs to 15 residues. The V end was cut by 6 bases, the J end by 5 bases, with 18 bases between. The CDR3 reads CASSPRQWLKDTQYF. The CDR3 DNA is TGTGCCAGCAGCCCACGACAGTGGCTGAAAGATACGCAGTATTTT.

The chain combines TRBV24-1 with TRBJ2-7, with 8 bases that match TRBD2. CDR1 KGHDR and CDR2 SFDVKD come from the germline V gene. The CDR3 spans 15 residues. With 3 bases clipped from V and 2 bases from J, the junction kept 5 bases outside the gene matches. CDR3 sequence reads: CATSDGGLGAYEQYF. As DNA, the CDR3 is TGTGCCACCAGTGATGGGGGACTAGGAGCCTACGAGCAGTACTTC.

This clonotype has ten or more counts. The V call is TRBV5-1, the J call TRBJ2-5; the D is unclear. The germline V gene has CDR1 SGHRS and CDR2 YFSETQ. The CDR3 contains 13 residues. V lost 3 bases and J lost 5, with 11 bases in between. The CDR3 sequence: CASSYLKTETQYF. The CDR3 DNA sequence: TGCGCCAGCAGCTATCTAAAGACGGAGACCCAGTACTTC.

V gene TRBV4-1 combines with J gene TRBJ2-1, with 10 bases that match TRBD2. Germline CDR1 reads MGHRA; CDR2 reads YSYEKL. The CDR3 spans 15 residues. V lost 1 base to trimming and J lost 7 bases; unmatched junction nucleotides: 4. CDR3 region: CASSQVSAGGNEQFF. CDR3 sequence (DNA): TGCGCCAGCAGCCAAGTTTCAGCGGGGGGGAATGAGCAGTTCTTC.

This clonotype was found many times. This chain's CDR3 is CASRQGGTEAFF. CDR3 sequence (DNA): TGTGCCAGCAGGCAGGGGGGCACTGAAGCTTTCTTT. The chain combines TRBV12-3 or TRBV12-4 with TRBJ1-1; TRBD1 aligns across 7 bases. Trimming took 6 bases from V and 4 from J; bases not matched to a gene: 2. CDR3 size: 12 residues.

The chain carries TRBV9 and TRBJ2-4; D is uncertain. V dropped 3 bases and J dropped 6 bases, with 10 bases sitting between them. From germline, CDR1 is SGDLS and CDR2 YYNGEE. CDR3 size: 13 residues. CDR3 loop: CASSESVGNIQYF. DNA of the CDR3: TGTGCCAGCAGCGAATCAGTGGGAAACATTCAGTACTTC.

This clonotype was seen only a few times. The chain couples TRBV7-3 to TRBJ2-3, with TRBD1 as a possible D gene (5 bases). V gave up 0 bases and J gave up 2 bases, with 6 bases separating them. The CDR3 contains 14 residues. Germline V gives CDR1 SGHTA, CDR2 FQGTGA. CDR3 loop: CASSLTGPTDTQYF. The CDR3 nucleotides read TGTGCCAGCAGCTTAACGGGGCCCACAGATACGCAGTATTTT.

This clonotype was seen only a few times. This chain uses TRBV4-1 with TRBJ2-2; perhaps TRBD1 as D (5 bases). This CDR3 comprises 16 residues. Germline lookup yields CDR1 MGHRA and CDR2 YSYEKL. The V gene lost 1 base and the J gene lost 2 bases, with 11 bases spanning the gap. CDR3 region: CASSQGGRGNTGELFF. Written as DNA, the CDR3 is TGCGCCAGCAGCCAAGGGGGCCGTGGAAACACCGGGGAGCTGTTTTTT.

This clonotype was counted at least ten times. The chain links TRBV6-6 to TRBJ2-7; 8 nucleotides align to TRBD2. The CDR3 has 13 residues. After removal of 3 bases from V and 6 bases from J, the junction contained 4 bases not matched to a gene. From germline, CDR1 is MNHNY and CDR2 SVGAGI (reference sequence). CDR3: CASSYSGTSEQYF. DNA of the CDR3: TGTGCCAGCAGTTATAGCGGGACTAGCGAGCAGTACTTC.

V is TRBV9 and J is TRBJ1-2, with D unclear. Germline V gene data show CDR1 as SGDLS and CDR2 as YYNGEE. Trimming shortened V by 0 bases and J by 0 bases, and 6 bases separated the two germline ends. The CDR3 has 14 residues. The CDR3: CASSVGVANYGYTF. The CDR3 bases are TGTGCCAGCAGCGTAGGGGTGGCTAACTATGGCTACACCTTC.

This rearrangement joins TRBV6-6 to TRBJ1-2; no clear D. Trimming took off 2 bases at V and 6 bases at J, with 16 bases between the two ends. Germline V gene sequence: CDR1 MNHNY, CDR2 SVGAGI (reference sequence). CDR3 length: 15 amino acids. The CDR3 DNA follows: TGTGCCAGCAGTTACCCCAGGCGGGTAGATGATGGCTACACCTTC. Protein: CASSYPRRVDDGYTF.

This clonotype occurred a few times. The V call is TRBV6-5, the J call TRBJ2-3; D gene uncertain. CDR1 and CDR2 from the germline V gene are MNHEY and SVGAGI. This CDR3 spans 17 amino acids. Trimming took 4 bases from V and 0 from J, leaving 17 bases between them. In DNA form, the CDR3 reads TGTGCCAGCAGTTCCCTCCTCGTAGCCCCTAGCACAGATACGCAGTATTTT. It translates to CASSSLLVAPSTDTQYF.

This clonotype was seen only a few times. The rearrangement links TRBV4-1 to TRBJ1-1; 8 bases align to TRBD1. Germline CDR1 reads MGHRA; CDR2 reads YSYEKL. This CDR3 is 15 amino acids long. V lost 1 base, J lost 2 bases, and 3 bases stayed unmatched. CDR3 nucleotides: TGCGCCAGCAGCCAAGGACAGGGGATTAACACTGAAGCTTTCTTT. Residues: CASSQGQGINTEAFF.

This sequence joins TRBV9 and TRBJ2-3, with no clear D. The germline gives CDR1 SGDLS, CDR2 YYNGEE. V lost 4 bases to trimming and J lost 3 bases, with 3 bases between them. CDR3 length equals 11 residues. The DNA of the CDR3 is TGTGCCAGCAGCCATACAGATACGCAGTATTTT. Its translation is CASSHTDTQYF.

The genes are TRBV4-3 and TRBJ2-2; D uncertain. The length of the CDR3 is 13 residues. Germline loops: CDR1 LGHNA, CDR2 YSLEER. V dropped 0 bases and J dropped 7 bases, with 6 bases sitting between them. The CDR3 sequence: CASSQDYGGELFF. The CDR3 coding sequence is TGCGCCAGCAGCCAAGATTACGGCGGGGAGCTGTTTTTT.

This clonotype appeared a few times. CDR3 loop: CSALQNTEAFF. DNA for the CDR3: TGCAGTGCTTTACAGAACACTGAAGCTTTCTTT. The genes are TRBV20-1 and TRBJ1-1; D is undetermined. The CDR3 has 11 amino acids. Trimming pared 5 bases from V and 1 base from J, leaving 5 bases between. Germline V gene sequence: CDR1 DFQATT, CDR2 SNEGSKA (reference sequence).

The chain is built from TRBV20-1 and TRBJ2-5; TRBD2 agrees at 11 bases. The CDR3 totals 14 residues. Germline V lookup: CDR1 DFQATT, CDR2 SNEGSKA (reference sequence). After removal of 7 bases from V and 5 bases from J, the junction contained 9 bases not matched to a gene. Here the CDR3 DNA reads TGCAGTGGTTATAGCGGGGGGGCTTTGGAGACCCAGTACTTC. The encoded protein is CSGYSGGALETQYF.

This chain connects TRBV5-1 to TRBJ1-2, with D maybe TRBD1 (6 bases). Per the germline V gene, CDR1 is SGHRS and CDR2 is YFSETQ. This CDR3 is 17 amino acids long. V was trimmed by 4 bases and J by 5 bases, leaving 24 bases between them. CDR3 DNA: TGCGCCAGCAGCCATACAGGGACCACCGGCCTCCTATATGGCTACACCTTC. Amino acids: CASSHTGTTGLLYGYTF.

This clonotype appeared a few times. This rearrangement joins TRBV2 to TRBJ1-2; 8 nucleotides match TRBD1. The V gene end was trimmed by 1 base and the J gene end by 8 bases; junction bases not matched to a gene: 9. CDR3 length: 15 amino acids. Germline V gives CDR1 SNHLY, CDR2 FYNNEI. CDR3 region: CASSEVATGVVGYTF. The CDR3 bases are TGTGCCAGCAGTGAAGTGGCGACAGGGGTAGTAGGCTACACCTTC.

This clonotype showed up just a few times. The chain carries TRBV5-1 and TRBJ2-1, with D perhaps assigned TRBD1 or TRBD2 (5 bases each). Germline values: CDR1 SGHRS, CDR2 YFSETQ. V lost 4 bases to trimming and J lost 7 bases, with 12 bases between them. The length of the CDR3 is 13 residues. CDR3 sequence: CASSQGPPNEQFF. The CDR3 region has the DNA TGCGCCAGCAGCCAGGGACCTCCTAATGAGCAGTTCTTC.

The table lists this clonotype with a few counts. V usage is TRBV6-2 or TRBV6-3 and J usage is TRBJ2-4; 7 bases align to TRBD2. Germline CDR1 is MNHEY and CDR2 is SVGEGT. The CDR3 is 11 amino acids. With V trimmed by 7 bases and J by 16 bases, 10 bases remained unmatched. As DNA, the CDR3 is TGTGCCAGCACCGACGGACTAGAACAATACTTC. This sequence encodes CASTDGLEQYF.

This sequence joins TRBV12-3 or TRBV12-4 and TRBJ1-2, with 7 bases lining up with TRBD1. The V and J ends lost 6 bases and 4 bases, in that order; junction bases with no gene match: 17. The CDR3 spans 17 residues. The CDR3 reads CASSLLARDSPSYGYTF. The DNA of the CDR3 is TGTGCCAGCAGCCTTCTGGCGCGGGACAGTCCTTCCTATGGCTACACCTTC.

The chain recombines TRBV4-1 with TRBJ1-2; perhaps TRBD1 as D (5 bases). CDR1 is MGHRA, CDR2 YSYEKL, per germline. The length of the CDR3 is 14 residues. V was cut by 4 bases and J by 2 bases, with 11 bases left in between. This CDR3 is CASSLTSGNYGYTF. For the CDR3, the DNA is TGCGCCAGCAGCCTAACCTCAGGGAACTATGGCTACACCTTC.